This T cell receptor (beta chain) was recorded in a study of cytomegalovirus exposure and HLA in healthy donors (TCRdb year 2017). Regarding the study in general: According to an earlier analysis of around 600 of the donors, some 180 million T cells yielded some 120 million unique TCR beta sequences and around 280 Gb of sequence data. Roughly 310 gigabases of sequencing data and around 87 million unique TCR sequences were included in an early release covering 550 to 800 HLA-typed donors. Among the 398 genotyped donors, around 81% belonged to the genetic ancestry cluster associated with self-reported Caucasian donors. The aim of the study was to test whether cataloging public T cell receptors could identify signatures of past pathogen exposure. Using immunosequencing, the study profiled T cell repertoires from fewer than 850 subjects and related those repertoires to cytomegalovirus serostatus. Besides the first cohort of 550 to 750 subjects, a separate validation cohort made up of over 100 different subjects was used. The study combined high-throughput TCR immunosequencing, statistical association of individual TCRs with disease status, and machine learning to predict cytomegalovirus infection status. A later analysis re-analyzed previously published TCR beta repertoires from 550 to 700 donors and added high-resolution HLA genotyping to study TCR occurrence patterns. Rather than using new phenotypic data, the later analysis identified candidate immune exposures from TCR beta sequences and from how often those sequences occurred across donors. In an earlier analysis of 587 of the donors, high-throughput TCR beta sequencing was used to judge whether each TCR beta V gene segment behaved as functional or pseudogenic. Alongside the repertoire data, information on donor age, sex, ethnicity and CMV serostatus was compiled. A later genetic analysis used genome-wide SNP genotypes for about three fifths of the 666 donors, treating that subset as a discovery cohort. All discovery cohort repertoires had been generated using a single sequencing platform. Both class I and class II loci were covered by HLA typing, at four-digit resolution. The number of donors typed differed by locus, with about 629-630 for A, B, C, DRB1 and DQB1, 522 for DQA1, about 610 for DPA1, and 400 to 490 for DPB1. A few DR-DQ haplotypes were treated as single units for association and clustering because of strong linkage in the cohort. Among about 370 genotyped donors of the cohort, an average of around 240,000 unique TCR beta nucleotide sequences was sequenced per donor, of which 15% to 20% were non-productive. What the study reported, not specific to this receptor: In a later analysis, HLA-associated TCR beta chains showed more clonal expansion and lower generation probabilities than non-associated chains that were equally common. It was suggested by the authors that the approach could potentially be generalized to other disease states and immunological phenotypes. According to a later analysis, TCR association rates differed among HLA loci, with DRB1 alleles showing the most associated TCRs and HLA-C alleles showing the fewest. The study gave a list of 150 to 200 TCR beta chains associated with cytomegalovirus. A further reported finding was that TCR beta sequences accurately predicted the HLA-A and HLA-B alleles for most subjects in the first cohort. In a later analysis, most CMV-associated TCR beta chains were found to appear HLA-restricted, with HLA associations seemingly driven largely by CMV exposure. A later analysis associated about 18,000 TCR beta sequences with specific HLA alleles at a false discovery rate of 0.05. Some IMGT-functional V segments, including TRBV6-2 and TRBV6-3, could not be told apart with the 87-base-pair reads, so those segments were excluded. For the cohort, immune exposure information was limited to CMV serostatus. The presence/absence analyses assumed that sequencing depth was roughly uniform across donors, and that assumption may not be true. Linkage disequilibrium might explain the correlated functional status among segregating V segments, but an unknown experimental factor could not be excluded. While some public TCRs were present in many individuals, most TCR sequences turned up only very rarely across donors. In both the original and validation cohorts, the classifier was reported to diagnose cytomegalovirus status with high specificity and sensitivity. Some 15 rarely observed V segments, including chromosome 9 orphons, were excluded from the earlier analysis of about 610 of the donors because counts were too low. Assigning TCR associations to individual alleles was difficult when HLA alleles, especially DR and DQ, strongly co-occurred. An earlier analysis of approximately 600 of the donors showed that most TCR beta V segments appeared in productive rearrangements either about 87% or about 30% of the time, which broadly matched IMGT annotations. An association between a missense DCLRE1C variant and V-gene and J-gene trimming of TCR beta chains was found in a later genetic analysis and replicated in an independent cohort. Three of the identified cytomegalovirus-associated TCR beta chains were confirmed in vitro to be specific for cytomegalovirus antigens. Because HLA typing was missing for some donors at each locus, association tests included only the typed subset. In this cohort, only TCR beta chains were sequenced, and detectable features were limited by the absence of alpha or paired-chain data. In a later analysis, several top co-occurrence clusters were reported to appear linked to parvovirus B19, influenza, CMV and Epstein-Barr virus. In a later genetic analysis, fewer N-insertions in productive TCRs were reported among donors in an Asian-associated ancestry cluster than the roughly 670-donor mean. The sequencing pipeline was judged likely to have produced a cluster of highly shared sequence variants as a technical artifact.

The cohort consisted of 600 to 750 healthy bone marrow donors. At the time of sampling, all cohort members were nominally healthy, though unrecorded immune exposures were likely present. The donor was CMV seronegative and was included in the group of a few hundred seronegative cohort members. Every donor gave a peripheral blood sample, and the peripheral blood mononuclear cells from that sample were used for TCR beta sequencing. Genomic DNA was extracted from the blood cell samples with the Qiagen DNeasy Blood Extraction Kit. The CDR3 measures 13 amino acids from cysteine to phenylalanine. Left in the record is the CDR3 DNA by itself, 39 bases read in frame from the first base. The germline V gene encodes CDR1 SGHAT and CDR2 FQNNGV. V is cut by 1 base and J by 10 bases, and the space between the germline ends is 13 bases. The receptor library was made with the immunoSEQ multiplex PCR assay. For the multiplex PCR, a mixture combining 60 forward primers for TCR Vbeta segments and 13 reverse primers for TCR Jbeta segments was used. The CDR3 region of rearranged TCR beta genes was amplified from genomic DNA with a multiplex PCR assay. The Illumina HiSeq System was used to sequence the amplified TCR beta libraries as 87-base-pair reads. For the original study's pipeline: Across the 500 to 700 repertoires, a later analysis counted roughly 77 million unique TCR beta chains, roughly 11 million of which were shared by at least two donors. Raw reads were error-corrected and collapsed into unique sequences by a nearest-neighbor algorithm in which closely related sequences were merged to remove PCR and sequencing errors. CDR3 sequences were aligned to IMGT reference sequences to assign V, D and J gene segments. For a sequence to be retained, a match of at least six nucleotides to both a V gene segment and a J gene segment was required. Rearrangements were called productive when the CDR3 lacked stop codons and stayed in frame with V and J; all others were non-productive. CDR3 was defined according to IMGT convention as the region running from the second conserved V-encoded cysteine to the conserved J-encoded phenylalanine. In an earlier analysis of 587 of the donors, sequences lacking an unambiguous match to a single V gene segment were excluded. In an earlier analysis of roughly 600 of the donors, a V segment was called functional when productive rearrangements were above 56.7%, and segregating when the standard deviation between donors exceeded 5%. A statistical classification framework was built to diagnose cytomegalovirus status from the catalog of TCR beta chain sequences. A later analysis assigned V and J genes by comparing TCR nucleotide sequences with IMGT/GENE-DB human TR gene sequences. In a later analysis, CDR3 sequences and most-parsimonious VDJ recombination scenarios were assigned using the TCRdist pipeline. In a later analysis, every TCR beta chain was defined by the combination of its CDR3 amino acid sequence and its V-gene family, and reads without a unique V-gene family were dropped. A later analysis removed nearly 600 highly shared, low-generation-probability nucleotide sequences to deal with suspected cross-contamination and a sequencing artifact. In a later analysis, a clonal expansion index for each public chain was calculated from normalized within-repertoire ranks of inferred template counts. Generation probabilities in a later analysis came from a VDJ recombination model fitted to out-of-frame rearrangements, and those results were checked against IGoR. A later analysis scored TCR-TCR, TCR-HLA and TCR-CMV co-occurrence with hypergeometric tests, applying a repertoire-size bias correction to TCR pairs. False discovery rates were estimated in a later analysis by permuting HLA or CMV assignments 20 times. A later analysis grouped co-occurring TCRs with DBSCAN, adding TCRdist sequence similarity when clustering within HLA-allele-positive subsets. Co-occurrence clustering excluded repertoires with fewer than 30,000 or more than 120,000 public chains, plus five with anomalous nucleotide sharing. The source is immuneACCESS, and TCRdb retained only in-frame sequences with V and J called. Part of the clones is not carried over; for the studies checked, unresolved V genes explain less than half of this, and the remainder is unexplained. V and J calls plus clone size are reproduced from that table; the DNA served to infer D and trimming. This sample is represented by about 150,000 clones; about three quarters of them were singletons. The ten largest clones capture about 1.7% of the sample.

As concerns this clone: Its antigen is still unknown. The sample holds no much larger clone one base away, and base qualities are not on file.

Material: PBMCs. This clonotype was obtained from a woman in her twenties or thirties in good health and CMV-seronegative. The chain was built from TRBV11-2 and TRBJ1-1, and possibly TRBD1, on 6 matching bases. CDR3 protein: CASSLVGGAGAFF. The DNA sequence is as follows: TGTGCCAGCAGCTTAGTGGGGGGGGCGGGAGCTTTCTTT.